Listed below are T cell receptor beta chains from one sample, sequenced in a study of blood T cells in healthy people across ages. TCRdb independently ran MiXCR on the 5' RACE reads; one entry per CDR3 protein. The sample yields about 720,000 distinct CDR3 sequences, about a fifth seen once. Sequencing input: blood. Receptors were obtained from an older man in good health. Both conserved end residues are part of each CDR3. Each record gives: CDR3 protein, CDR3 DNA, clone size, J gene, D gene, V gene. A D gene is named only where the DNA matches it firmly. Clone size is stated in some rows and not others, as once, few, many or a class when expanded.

CASSLGGAHMNTEAFF TGTGCCAGCAGTTTAGGGGGGGCGCATATGAACACTGAAGCTTTCTTT - TRBJ1-1 - TRBV12-3/TRBV12-4
CASSQETTEQFF TGTGCCAGCAGCCAAGAAACGACAGAGCAGTTCTTC - TRBJ2-1 - TRBV3-1
CASSAQGAGVGNKQFF TGTGCCAGCAGCGCGCAGGGAGCGGGAGTAGGCAATAAGCAGTTCTTC - TRBJ2-1 TRBD2 TRBV7-2
CASSSISGLAGDNEQFF TGTGCCAGCAGCTCCATATCCGGACTAGCGGGGGACAATGAGCAGTTCTTC - TRBJ2-1 TRBD2 TRBV7-7
CASSIRNGQGAGELFF TGTGCCAGTAGTATCCGAAACGGACAGGGGGCCGGGGAGCTGTTTTTT - TRBJ2-2 TRBD1 TRBV19
CASSAGTDNEKLFF TGTGCCAGCAGCGCGGGGACAGATAATGAAAAACTGTTTTTT - TRBJ1-4 TRBD1 TRBV12-3/TRBV12-4
CASSQVLQPYEQYF TGTGCCAGCAGCCAAGTGTTACAGCCCTACGAGCAGTACTTC - TRBJ2-7 - TRBV3-1
CASSLLVAGRNGYTF TGTGCCAGCAGTTTACTGGTGGCAGGGAGGAATGGCTACACCTTC few TRBJ1-2 - TRBV12-3/TRBV12-4
CASSVLGRDTEAFF TGTGCCAGCAGCGTCCTGGGGCGTGACACTGAAGCTTTCTTT - TRBJ1-1 - TRBV9
CASSPLRTSESTDTQYF TGTGCCAGCTCACCCTTACGGACTAGCGAAAGCACAGATACGCAGTATTTT few TRBJ2-3 TRBD2 TRBV18
CASSSGGYSTDTQYF TGTGCCAGCAGTTCGGGGGGTTATAGCACAGATACGCAGTATTTT few TRBJ2-3 TRBD2 TRBV12-3/TRBV12-4
CASKRVTEAFF TGTGCCAGTAAGAGGGTGACTGAAGCTTTCTTT - TRBJ1-1 - TRBV9
CASSQDGAKQETQYF TGTGCCAGCAGCCAAGATGGGGCAAAGCAAGAGACCCAGTACTTC few TRBJ2-5 - TRBV3-1
CASRPILGLAGGPDTQYF TGTGCCAGCAGGCCCATTCTGGGACTAGCGGGGGGGCCAGATACGCAGTATTTT - TRBJ2-3 TRBD2 TRBV6-1
CASSYQPEWGEGLGNEQFF TGTGCCAGCAGTTACCAGCCTGAATGGGGGGAGGGCCTCGGTAATGAGCAGTTCTTC - TRBJ2-1 TRBD2 TRBV6-2/TRBV6-3
CASLSWLGLVNTEAFF TGTGCCAGCCTCTCTTGGTTGGGGCTCGTGAACACTGAAGCTTTCTTT - TRBJ1-1 - TRBV12-3/TRBV12-4
CASSLVGQGFPTEAFF TGTGCCAGCAGCTTAGTGGGACAGGGGTTTCCCACTGAAGCTTTCTTT - TRBJ1-1 TRBD1 TRBV7-2
CASSFQVGTSMVEQFF TGTGCCAGCAGTTTTCAAGTCGGGACTAGCATGGTTGAGCAGTTCTTC few TRBJ2-1 TRBD2 TRBV12-3/TRBV12-4
CSGTGTDYEQYF TGCAGCGGTACCGGGACAGACTACGAGCAGTACTTC - TRBJ2-7 TRBD1 TRBV29-1
CASRRLAGKTYNEQFF TGTGCCAGCAGACGTCTAGCGGGAAAGACCTACAATGAGCAGTTCTTC - TRBJ2-1 TRBD2 TRBV6-1
CASSGSILAGDPGTQYF TGTGCCAGCAGCGGATCCATCTTGGCGGGGGACCCTGGTACGCAGTATTTT - TRBJ2-3 TRBD2 TRBV7-2
CASSPLGGRAEDNEQFF TGTGCCAGCTCACCACTCGGAGGCAGGGCTGAAGACAATGAGCAGTTCTTC few TRBJ2-1 - TRBV18
CASNEPGGPTDEQFF TGTGCCAGCAATGAGCCGGGAGGGCCAACGGATGAACAGTTCTTC few TRBJ2-1 TRBD2 TRBV3-1
CASSPRRENTEAFF TGTGCCAGCTCACCGAGAAGGGAGAACACTGAAGCTTTCTTT - TRBJ1-1 - TRBV18
CASTRDTSFSEQYF TGTGCCAGCACCAGGGACACCTCCTTCAGCGAGCAGTACTTC - TRBJ2-7 - TRBV9